The rows below give T cell receptor beta chains drawn from one sample of a study of response to subunit inactivated influenza vaccine. TCRdb independently ran MiXCR on the RT-PCR reads; one entry per CDR3 protein. Of approximately 700,000 distinct CDR3 sequences in the sample, roughly 13% were seen once. Source: PBMCs from blood, taken around two weeks before vaccination. The receptors here all came from a man aged 50 to 60 who received an inactivated influenza vaccine. CDR3s include the opening cysteine and the closing phenylalanine or tryptophan. Fields, in order: J gene, D gene, clone size, V gene, CDR3 DNA, CDR3 protein. D genes are given only for firm matches. Expanded clones get a size class; other rows say once, few or many, or leave the size out.

TRBJ2-1,-,few,TRBV20-1,TGCAGTGCTAGAGATATAAAAGGCGCAACCTACAATGAGCAGTTCTTC,CSARDIKGATYNEQFF
TRBJ1-5,-,few,TRBV7-2,TGTGCCAGCAGCTTGGACGGGGCCCAGCATTTT,CASSLDGAQHF
TRBJ2-2,TRBD2,-,TRBV12-3/TRBV12-4,TGTGCCAGCAGCTTAGCGGGAGTGGGCACCGGGGAGCTGTTTTTT,CASSLAGVGTGELFF
TRBJ2-7,TRBD2,-,TRBV10-3,TGTGCCATCAGTACGCGGACTAGCGGGTACGAGCAGTACTTC,CAISTRTSGYEQYF
TRBJ2-7,TRBD2,few,TRBV7-7,TGTGCCAGCAGCTTGGATCTAGCGGGTGAGCAGTACTTC,CASSLDLAGEQYF
TRBJ2-3,TRBD2,few,TRBV20-1,TGCAGTGCTATGATCGGGGGGTCGACAGATACGCAGTATTTT,CSAMIGGSTDTQYF
TRBJ2-7,TRBD2,-,TRBV2,TGTGCCAGCAGTGAAGCCGGGGGAGGGCCCTCGAGCGAGCAGTACTTC,CASSEAGGGPSSEQYF
TRBJ2-1,-,many,TRBV12-3/TRBV12-4,TGTGCCAGCAGCCCCTCGGGGGCGCGCAATGAGCAGTTCTTC,CASSPSGARNEQFF
TRBJ1-3,-,many,TRBV20-1,TGCAGTGCTTCCCGGGACACTGGAAACACCATATATTTT,CSASRDTGNTIYF
TRBJ2-5,TRBD1,-,TRBV30,TGTGCCTGGAGTGTAAACAGGGGCGAGACCCAGTACTTC,CAWSVNRGETQYF
TRBJ2-6,-,-,TRBV18,TGTGCCAGCTCACCCCCGGTTGGGTCCAACGTCCTGACTTTC,CASSPPVGSNVLTF
TRBJ2-7,TRBD2,-,TRBV20-1,TGCAGTGCTAGAGATCTTACGGGAGGGAATACCTACGAGCAGTACTTC,CSARDLTGGNTYEQYF
TRBJ2-1,-,-,TRBV6-1,TGTGCCAGCAGTGATTGGAGAGGGGATGAGCAGTTCTTC,CASSDWRGDEQFF
TRBJ1-3,-,few,TRBV7-8,TGTGCCAGCAGCCCCGACCCGCTCAATGGAAACACCATATATTTT,CASSPDPLNGNTIYF
TRBJ1-2,-,few,TRBV12-3/TRBV12-4,TGTGCCAGCAGTTCAACAGGACGCGGGGGCTACACCTTC,CASSSTGRGGYTF
TRBJ1-2,-,few,TRBV14,TGTGCCAGCAGCACCGGGACGGCCTATGGCTACACCTTC,CASSTGTAYGYTF
TRBJ2-2,TRBD2,many,TRBV25-1,TGTGCCAGCACAAGCGGGGGGGCAACCGGGGAGCTGTTTTTT,CASTSGGATGELFF
TRBJ2-1,-,-,TRBV18,TGTGCCAGCTCACCACCGAACCAGGGTATGTTTGAGCAGTTCTTC,CASSPPNQGMFEQFF
TRBJ1-2,TRBD1,few,TRBV5-1,TGCGCCAGCAGCTTGGTGGGGACAGGTCCTGGCTACACCTTC,CASSLVGTGPGYTF
TRBJ2-7,-,many,TRBV3-1,TGTGCCAGCAGCCAAGATGACAGACACGAGCAGTACTTC,CASSQDDRHEQYF
TRBJ1-5,-,-,TRBV5-1,TGCGCCAGCAGCTTGGACAGCGGGAGCAATCAGCCCCAGCATTTT,CASSLDSGSNQPQHF
TRBJ2-3,-,-,TRBV20-1,TGCAGTGCTTCCACGGCCCAGCTCGGCGGGAGCACAGATACGCAGTATTTT,CSASTAQLGGSTDTQYF
TRBJ1-1,-,few,TRBV5-1,TGCGCCAGCAGCTTGGGGGGCGATTACAGTGAAGCTTTCTTT,CASSLGGDYSEAFF
TRBJ1-5,-,-,TRBV29-1,TGCAGCGTTAATGTAGGGACGGACAGCAATCAGCCCCAGCATTTT,CSVNVGTDSNQPQHF
TRBJ1-1,-,-,TRBV27,TGTGCCAGCAGTTTATTGACGAACACTGAAGCTTTCTTT,CASSLLTNTEAFF
TRBJ2-3,-,-,TRBV7-9,TGTGCCAGCAGCTTACAGGGAGAGAAGACAGATACGCAGTATTTT,CASSLQGEKTDTQYF
TRBJ2-3,-,few,TRBV9,TGTGCCAGCAGCGTAGGTTCAGGCACAGATACGCAGTATTTT,CASSVGSGTDTQYF
TRBJ2-7,-,many,TRBV12-3/TRBV12-4,TGTGCCAGCAGATTCGGACCGATGGAGCAGTACTTC,CASRFGPMEQYF
TRBJ1-1,-,few,TRBV7-9,TGTGCCAGCAGCTTGTCCGGAGGCATTAACACTGAAGCTTTCTTT,CASSLSGGINTEAFF
TRBJ2-7,-,-,TRBV29-1,TGCAGCGCCCCCCCCAAGCCTTCCTACGAGCAGTACTTC,CSAPPKPSYEQYF
TRBJ1-4,-,-,TRBV7-8,TGTGCCAGCAGCTTAGATGAGAGGGTGGATGAAAAACTGTTTTTT,CASSLDERVDEKLFF
TRBJ2-3,TRBD2,few,TRBV20-1,TGCAGTGCTAGAGATGGGTTAACGGGGGGATATACGCAGTATTTT,CSARDGLTGGYTQYF
TRBJ2-7,TRBD1,few,TRBV7-9,TGTGCCAGCAGCGAAGACCGACAGGGGGGTCGAGAGCAGTACTTC,CASSEDRQGGREQYF
TRBJ2-1,-,-,TRBV6-2/TRBV6-3,TGTGCCAGCAGTTACTCGAGACAGACCAATGAGCAGTTCTTC,CASSYSRQTNEQFF
TRBJ1-2,-,few,TRBV6-5,TGTGCCAGCAGTCAGCCGGGGGGGCACTACACCTTC,CASSQPGGHYTF
TRBJ2-1,-,-,TRBV15,TGTGCCACCAGCGGGGCAGCCTACAATGAGCAGTTCTTC,CATSGAAYNEQFF
TRBJ2-1,TRBD2,-,TRBV6-1,TGTGCCAGTAAACTAGCGGGAGGGAGCTCCTACAATGAGCAGTTCTTC,CASKLAGGSSYNEQFF